A single sample is the source of the 5 T cell receptor beta chains below, sequenced in a study of shared clonotypes between healthy human individuals (dated by TCRdb to the early 2020s). Library generation was performed with the immunoSEQ multiplex PCR assay. The table comes from immuneACCESS by way of TCRdb, which keeps in-frame sequences with V and J called. Part of the clones is missing from these tables; in studies checked, under half for an unresolved V gene and the rest for unknown reasons. The sample has more than 400,000 clones on record, approximately 95% of them singletons. The ten largest account for roughly 0.06% of the sample. Sequenced sample: naive CD4+ T cells sorted from blood. The meaning of the sample's cell subset or site label: CD45RA+ positively selected. The receptors originated from a woman under 40 in good health.

The table lists this clone with a count of one. The chain is built from TRBV5-4 and TRBJ2-7; D remains unclear. Germline-derived CDR1 and CDR2 are SGHNT and YYREEE (reference sequence). V shed 1 base and J shed 9 bases, with 14 bases lying between them. This CDR3 has 13 amino acids. The CDR3 reads CASSLSRSPRQYF. CDR3 sequence (DNA): TGTGCCAGCAGCTTGTCGAGGAGCCCCAGGCAGTACTTC.

The rearrangement links TRBV5-1 to TRBJ2-7, with D tentatively TRBD1 (6 bases). The CDR3 extends over 14 amino acids. Trimming removed 3 bases from V and 3 bases from J, with 13 bases in between. Looked up from germline, CDR1 is SGHRS and CDR2 is YFSETQ. The CDR3 loop is CASSWDLGGYEQYF. DNA for the CDR3: TGCGCCAGCAGCTGGGACCTAGGGGGCTACGAGCAGTACTTC.

The J gene is TRBJ1-1, the V gene TRBV30; D is undetermined. From germline, CDR1 is GTSNPN and CDR2 SVGIG (reference sequence). The CDR3 runs 14 residues. V lost 4 bases to trimming and J lost 4 bases, with 16 bases between them. The CDR3 DNA follows: TGTGCCTGGACCGTAAAGGGTGCTGGCACTGAAGCTTTCTTT. This codes for CAWTVKGAGTEAFF.

The CDR3 nucleotides read TGTGCCAGCAGCTTTACTATTAATTCACCCCTCCACTTT. Residues: CASSFTINSPLHF. The chain joins TRBV11-3 to TRBJ1-6; no definite D call. V was shortened by 3 bases and J by 6 bases, with 6 bases between the two germline ends. This CDR3 is built from 13 residues. Germline V gene data show CDR1 as SGHNT and CDR2 as YENEEA. Complete variable domain (other parts from reference TRBV11-3 and TRBJ1-6): EAGVVQSPRYKIIEKKQPVAFWCNPISGHNTLYWYLQNLGQGPELLIRYENEEAVDDSQLPKDRFSAERLKGVDSTLKIQPAELGDSAVYLCASSFTINSPLHFGNGTRLTVT.

CDR3 DNA: TGCGCCAGCAGCCAAGAGGGAGCAAATTATCCCTACGAGCAGTACTTC. Amino acids: CASSQEGANYPYEQYF. The chain has TRBV4-3 and TRBJ2-7; possibly TRBD2 for D (5 bases). The CDR3 extends over 16 amino acids. Trimming left V 0 bases short and J 2 bases short, with 14 bases between. Germline values: CDR1 LGHNA, CDR2 YSLEER.